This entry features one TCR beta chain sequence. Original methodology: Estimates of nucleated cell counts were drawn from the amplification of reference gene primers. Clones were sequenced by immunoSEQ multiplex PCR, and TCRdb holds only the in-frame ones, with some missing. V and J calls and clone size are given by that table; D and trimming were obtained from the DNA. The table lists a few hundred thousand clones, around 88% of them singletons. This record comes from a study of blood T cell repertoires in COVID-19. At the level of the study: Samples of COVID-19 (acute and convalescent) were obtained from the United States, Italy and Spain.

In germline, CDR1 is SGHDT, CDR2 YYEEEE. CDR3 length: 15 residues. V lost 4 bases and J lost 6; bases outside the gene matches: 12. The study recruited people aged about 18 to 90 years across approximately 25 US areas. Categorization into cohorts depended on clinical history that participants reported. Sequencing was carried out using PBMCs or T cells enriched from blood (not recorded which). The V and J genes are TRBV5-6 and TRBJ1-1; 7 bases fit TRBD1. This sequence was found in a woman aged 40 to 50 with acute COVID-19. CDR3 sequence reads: CASSGLGTGESEAFF. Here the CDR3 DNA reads TGTGCCAGCAGCGGTTTGGGAACAGGGGAATCTGAAGCTTTCTTT.